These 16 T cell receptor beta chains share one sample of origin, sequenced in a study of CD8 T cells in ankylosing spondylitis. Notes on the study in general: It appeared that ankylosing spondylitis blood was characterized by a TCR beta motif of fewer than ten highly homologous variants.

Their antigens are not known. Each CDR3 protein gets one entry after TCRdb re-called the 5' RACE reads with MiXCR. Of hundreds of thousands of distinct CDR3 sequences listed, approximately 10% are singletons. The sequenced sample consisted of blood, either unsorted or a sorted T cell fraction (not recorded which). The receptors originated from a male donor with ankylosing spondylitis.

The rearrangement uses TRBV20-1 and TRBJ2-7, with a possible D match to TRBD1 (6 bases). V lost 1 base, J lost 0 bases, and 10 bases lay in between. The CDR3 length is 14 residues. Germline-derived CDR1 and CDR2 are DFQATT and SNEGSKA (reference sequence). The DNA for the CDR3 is TGCAGTGCTAGAGGGACAGCCTTCTCCTACGAGCAGTACTTC. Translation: CSARGTAFSYEQYF.

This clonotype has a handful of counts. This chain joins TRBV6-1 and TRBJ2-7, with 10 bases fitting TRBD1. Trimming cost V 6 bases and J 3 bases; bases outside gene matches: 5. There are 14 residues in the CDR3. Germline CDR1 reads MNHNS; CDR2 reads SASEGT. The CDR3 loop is CASRRTGGIYEQYF. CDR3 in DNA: TGTGCCAGCAGACGGACAGGGGGGATCTACGAGCAGTACTTC.

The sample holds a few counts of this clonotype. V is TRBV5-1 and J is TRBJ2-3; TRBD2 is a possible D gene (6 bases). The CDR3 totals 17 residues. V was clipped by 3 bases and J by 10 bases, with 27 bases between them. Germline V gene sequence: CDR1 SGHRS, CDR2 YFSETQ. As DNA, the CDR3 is TGCGCCAGCAGCTACATTCGACTAGGCCGACCCCGAGTTGCGCAGTATTTT. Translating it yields CASSYIRLGRPRVAQYF.

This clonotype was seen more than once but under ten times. CDR3 residues: CASSFIIRAPLHF. CDR3 bases: TGTGCCAGCAGCTTTATAATCCGGGCACCCCTCCACTTT. The gene calls are TRBV7-2 and TRBJ1-6; D is ambiguous. The CDR3 runs to 13 residues. Trimming pared 3 bases from V and 11 bases from J, leaving 11 bases between. The germline gives CDR1 SGHTA, CDR2 FQGNSA. The full variable domain, its missing parts supplied by reference TRBV7-2 and TRBJ1-6, is GAGVSQSPSNKVTEKGKDVELRCDPISGHTALYWYRQSLGQGLEFLIYFQGNSAPDKSGLPSDRFSAERTGGSVSTLTIQRTQQEDSAVYLCASSFIIRAPLHFGNGTRLTVT.

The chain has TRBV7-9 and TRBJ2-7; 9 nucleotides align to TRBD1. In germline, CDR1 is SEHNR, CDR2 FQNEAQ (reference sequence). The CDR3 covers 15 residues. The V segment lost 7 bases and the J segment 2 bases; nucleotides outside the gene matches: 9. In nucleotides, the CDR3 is TGTGCCAGCACCCGCGGACAGGGGCCAGCCTACGAGCAGTACTTC. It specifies CASTRGQGPAYEQYF.

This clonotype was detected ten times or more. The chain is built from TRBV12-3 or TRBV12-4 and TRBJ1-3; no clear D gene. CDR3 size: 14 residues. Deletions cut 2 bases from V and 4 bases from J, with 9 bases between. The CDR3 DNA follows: TGTGCCAGCAGTTTATCAGCAGGAGGAAACACCATATATTTT. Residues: CASSLSAGGNTIYF.

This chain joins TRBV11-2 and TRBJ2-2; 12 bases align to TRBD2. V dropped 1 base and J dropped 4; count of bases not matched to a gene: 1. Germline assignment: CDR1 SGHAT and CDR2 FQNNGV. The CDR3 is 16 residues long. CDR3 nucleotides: TGTGCCAGCAGCTTAGGGACTAGCGGGGTCACCGGGGAGCTGTTTTTT. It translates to CASSLGTSGVTGELFF.

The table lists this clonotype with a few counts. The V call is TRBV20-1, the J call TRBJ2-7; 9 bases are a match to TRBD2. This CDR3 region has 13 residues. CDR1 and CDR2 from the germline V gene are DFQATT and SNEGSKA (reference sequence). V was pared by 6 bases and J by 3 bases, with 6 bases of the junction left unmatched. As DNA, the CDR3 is TGCAGTGCCCCGAGCGGGGGGCACTACGAGCAGTACTTC. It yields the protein CSAPSGGHYEQYF.

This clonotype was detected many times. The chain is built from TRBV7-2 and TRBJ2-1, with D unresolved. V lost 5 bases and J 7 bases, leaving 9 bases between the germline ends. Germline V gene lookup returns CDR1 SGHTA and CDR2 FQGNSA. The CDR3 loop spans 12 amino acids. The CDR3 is CASSLILNEQFF. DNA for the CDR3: TGTGCCAGCAGCCTCATCTTAAATGAGCAGTTCTTC.

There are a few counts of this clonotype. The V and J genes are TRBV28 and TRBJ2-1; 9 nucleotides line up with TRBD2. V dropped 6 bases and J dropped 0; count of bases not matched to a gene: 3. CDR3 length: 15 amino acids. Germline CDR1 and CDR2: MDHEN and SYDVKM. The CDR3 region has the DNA TGTGCCAGCAGGTTAGCGGGGGCCTCCTACAATGAGCAGTTCTTC. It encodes CASRLAGASYNEQFF.

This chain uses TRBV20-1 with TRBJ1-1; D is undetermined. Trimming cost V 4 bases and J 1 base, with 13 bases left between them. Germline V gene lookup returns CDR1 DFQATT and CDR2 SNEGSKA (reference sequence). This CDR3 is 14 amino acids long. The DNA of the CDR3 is TGCAGTGCTACGGACGCCAGGTCGAACACTGAAGCTTTCTTT. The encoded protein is CSATDARSNTEAFF.

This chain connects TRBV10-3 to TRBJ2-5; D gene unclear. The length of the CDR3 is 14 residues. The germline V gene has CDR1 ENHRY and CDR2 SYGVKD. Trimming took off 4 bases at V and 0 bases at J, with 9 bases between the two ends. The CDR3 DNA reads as TGTGCCATCAGTGTCACCTCGTACCAAGAGACCCAGTACTTC. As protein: CAISVTSYQETQYF.

The CDR3 sequence: CASSLLQGLAKNIQYF. In DNA, the CDR3 is TGTGCCAGCAGTCTCCTACAGGGATTAGCCAAAAACATTCAGTACTTC. J is TRBJ2-4 and V is TRBV12-3 or TRBV12-4, with D possibly matching TRBD1 (6 bases). The V and J ends lost 5 bases and 0 bases respectively, with 14 bases between them. The CDR3 runs to 16 residues.

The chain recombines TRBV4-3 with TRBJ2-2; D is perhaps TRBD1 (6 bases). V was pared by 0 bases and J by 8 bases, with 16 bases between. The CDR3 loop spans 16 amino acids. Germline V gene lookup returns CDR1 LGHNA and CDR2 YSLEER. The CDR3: CASSQDLGARLGELFF. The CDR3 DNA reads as TGCGCCAGCAGCCAAGATCTGGGGGCCAGATTAGGGGAGCTGTTTTTT.

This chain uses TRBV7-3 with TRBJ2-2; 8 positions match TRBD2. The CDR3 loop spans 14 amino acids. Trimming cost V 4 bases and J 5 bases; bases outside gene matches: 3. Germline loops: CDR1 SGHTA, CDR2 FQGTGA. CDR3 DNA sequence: TGTGCCAGCAGCTGGACTAGCATGACCGGGGAGCTGTTTTTT. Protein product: CASSWTSMTGELFF.

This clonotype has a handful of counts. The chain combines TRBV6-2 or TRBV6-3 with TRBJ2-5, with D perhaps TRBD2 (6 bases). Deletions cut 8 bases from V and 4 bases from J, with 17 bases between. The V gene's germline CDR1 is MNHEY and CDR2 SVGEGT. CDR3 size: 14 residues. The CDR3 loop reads CASGGLRLTETQYF. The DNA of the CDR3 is TGTGCCAGCGGAGGGCTTCGCCTTACAGAGACCCAGTACTTC.